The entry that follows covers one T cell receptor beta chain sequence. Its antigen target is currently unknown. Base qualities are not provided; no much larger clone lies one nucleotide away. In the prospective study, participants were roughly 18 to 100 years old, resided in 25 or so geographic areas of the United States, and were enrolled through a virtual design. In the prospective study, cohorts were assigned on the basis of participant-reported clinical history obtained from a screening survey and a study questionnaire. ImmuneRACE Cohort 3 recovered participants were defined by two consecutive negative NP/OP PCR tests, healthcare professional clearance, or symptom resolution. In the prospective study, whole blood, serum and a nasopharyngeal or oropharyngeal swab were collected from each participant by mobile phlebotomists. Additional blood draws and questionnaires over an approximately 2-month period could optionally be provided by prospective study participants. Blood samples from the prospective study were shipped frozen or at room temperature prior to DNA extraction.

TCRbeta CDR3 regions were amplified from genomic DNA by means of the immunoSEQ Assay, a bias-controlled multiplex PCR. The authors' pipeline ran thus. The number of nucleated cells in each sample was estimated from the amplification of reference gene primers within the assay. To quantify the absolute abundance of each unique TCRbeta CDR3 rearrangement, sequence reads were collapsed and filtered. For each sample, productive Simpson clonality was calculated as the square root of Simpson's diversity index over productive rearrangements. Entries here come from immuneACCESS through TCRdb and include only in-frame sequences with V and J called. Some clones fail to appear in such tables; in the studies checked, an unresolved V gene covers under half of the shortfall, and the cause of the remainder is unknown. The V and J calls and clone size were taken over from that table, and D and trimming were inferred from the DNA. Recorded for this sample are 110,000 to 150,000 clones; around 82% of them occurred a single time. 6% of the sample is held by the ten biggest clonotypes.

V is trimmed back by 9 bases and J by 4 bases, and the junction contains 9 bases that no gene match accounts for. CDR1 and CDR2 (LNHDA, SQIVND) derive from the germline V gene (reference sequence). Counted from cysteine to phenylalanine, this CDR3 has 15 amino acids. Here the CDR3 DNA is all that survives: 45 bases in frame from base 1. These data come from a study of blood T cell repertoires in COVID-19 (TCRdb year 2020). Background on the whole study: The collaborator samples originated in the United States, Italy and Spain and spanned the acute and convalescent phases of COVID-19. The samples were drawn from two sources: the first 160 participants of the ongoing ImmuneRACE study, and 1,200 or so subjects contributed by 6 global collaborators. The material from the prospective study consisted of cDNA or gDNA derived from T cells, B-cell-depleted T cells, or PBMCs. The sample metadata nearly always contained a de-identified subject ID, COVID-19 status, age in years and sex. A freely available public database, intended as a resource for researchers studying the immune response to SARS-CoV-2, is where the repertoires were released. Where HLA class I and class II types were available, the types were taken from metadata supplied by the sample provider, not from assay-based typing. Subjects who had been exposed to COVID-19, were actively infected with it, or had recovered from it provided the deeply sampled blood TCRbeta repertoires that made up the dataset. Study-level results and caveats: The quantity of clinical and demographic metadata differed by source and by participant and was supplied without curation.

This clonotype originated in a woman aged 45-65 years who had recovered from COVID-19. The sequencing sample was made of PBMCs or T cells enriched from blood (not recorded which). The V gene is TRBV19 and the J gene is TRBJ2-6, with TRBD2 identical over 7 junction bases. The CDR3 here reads CASRGGLKGANVLTF. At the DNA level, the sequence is TGTGCCAGCCGGGGAGGGTTGAAAGGGGCCAACGTCCTGACTTTC.